This T cell receptor beta chain is from a study of tumor-infiltrating lymphocytes in primary liver carcinoma. This CDR3 contains 15 residues. Germline values: CDR1 SGHRS, CDR2 YFSETQ. V dropped 3 bases and J dropped 2 bases, with 12 bases sitting between them. Germline DNA was extracted too, while blood RNA derived from unsorted whole blood. With respect to this clonotype: Its target is unknown.

From approximately 550 ng of total RNA, TCR beta-specific cDNA was reverse-transcribed using a constant-region primer. Three nested multiplex PCR rounds, a slightly modified ARM-PCR, produced the libraries for TCR beta. PCR rounds one and two used TRBV1-TRBV30 forward primers with a C-beta reverse primer for around 10 cycles each. TCRdb reanalysed the multiplex PCR reads using MiXCR and keeps one entry per CDR3 protein. The sample has just over 300,000 distinct CDR3 sequences, around 50% seen once. General observations from the study: A significantly higher top-250-clone fraction was found in tumors than in blood (p = 0.039).

Sequencing was carried out using peripheral blood. The chain links TRBV5-1 to TRBJ2-1; perhaps TRBD2 as D (6 bases). This receptor was obtained from a young woman with primary liver carcinoma and hepatitis B virus infection. As DNA, the CDR3 is TGCGCCAGCAGCTCGGGACTTCTAACCTACAATGAGCAGTTCTTC. As protein: CASSSGLLTYNEQFF.